The present entry profiles one TCR beta chain with its context. The antigen is unknown. These data come from a study of cytomegalovirus exposure and HLA in healthy donors. V lost 5 bases to trimming and J lost 3 bases, with 5 bases between them. Per germline, CDR1 LNHDA and CDR2 SQIVND (reference sequence). This CDR3 is 11 amino acids long. Researchers ran the PCR with 60 Vbeta and 13 Jbeta primers. Data came from immunoSEQ multiplex PCR; TCRdb stores just in-frame clones and leaves some out. Counted here are about 130,000 clones, 70% to 85% occurring once; the ten biggest clones make up about 2.4%. Whole-study findings and limits: Some public TCRs appeared in many individuals, while most sequences were rare. Cytomegalovirus-associated TCR beta chains were listed, numbering 150 to 200.

This chain connects TRBV19 to TRBJ2-7; D is undetermined. Sequenced sample: PBMCs. The sequence came from a woman aged 55-69 years in good health and CMV-seropositive. The CDR3: CASSYNYEQYF. The CDR3 DNA is TGTGCCAGTAGTTATAACTACGAGCAGTACTTC.